The next 22 T cell receptor beta chains were all read from a single sample in a study of CD8+CD57+ T cells in acquired aplastic anemia (dated by TCRdb to the late 2010s). The instrument was an Illumina HiSeq 2000. Profiling of TCR beta VDJ combinations and CDR3 sequences used genomic DNA as the template. TCRdb reran the public reads through fastp at Q25 and MiXCR, keeping productive beta chains. Rows with one shared CDR3 protein collapse into an entry with the most common genes and DNA. The sample table records 200,000 to 300,000 distinct CDR3 sequences; approximately 79% of these occur just once. About two fifths of the sample is held by the ten biggest clonotypes. Patients chosen for sequencing had shown expansion of CD8+CD57+ cells by flow cytometry. The specimen was sorted CD4+, CD8+, or CD8+CD57+ T cells (not recorded which) from PBMCs. The receptor source for this set is a human donor with aplastic anemia.

CDR3 sequence reads: CASSGAGGEGEAFF. As DNA, the CDR3 is TGTGCCAGCAGTGGGGCGGGGGGGGAGGGGGAAGCTTTCTTT. The chain is built from TRBV11-3 and TRBJ1-1; a possible D gene is TRBD1 (5 bases). The germline V gene has CDR1 SGHNT and CDR2 YENEEA. The CDR3 runs to 14 residues. Trimming removed 6 bases at V and 8 bases at J, with 19 bases between.

In regard to this clonotype: This CDR3 fails to terminate in the conserved phenylalanine or tryptophan, so it likely reflects a read error. Because the CDR3's place on the DNA is in doubt, the DNA is left out and the CDR3 is given as listed by TCRdb. The gene calls are TRBV7-9 and TRBJ2-3. The CDR3 contains 13 residues when both ends are counted. The germline V gene has CDR1 SEHNR and CDR2 FQNEAQ (reference sequence). The CDR3 loop reads CASRLGEAATKQY.

For this clonotype: A read error may account for a junction end that differs from germline. CDR3 amino acids: CASSLALAANTQDF. CDR3 sequence (DNA): TGTGCCAGCAGCTTAGCGCTGGCAGCGAATACGCAGGATTTT. V is TRBV7-8 and J is TRBJ2-3, with D hard to call. Germline V lookup: CDR1 SGHVS, CDR2 FQNEAQ. The CDR3 runs to 14 residues.

Comments on this clonotype: Its ends do not fully match the called genes, so a read error is possible. J is TRBJ2-3 and V is TRBV7-9; 8 nucleotides match TRBD2. The CDR3 sequence is 14 residues long. CDR1 is SEHNR and CDR2 is FQNEAQ in the germline V gene (reference sequence). CDR3 protein: CASSFQRSGGAMSF. As DNA, the CDR3 is TGTGCCAGCAGCTTTCAAAGAAGCGGGGGAGCGATGAGCTTT. Full variable domain (outside the CDR3, taken from reference TRBV7-9 and TRBJ2-3): DTGVSQNPRHKITKRGQNVTFRCDPISEHNRLYWYRQTLGQGPEFLTYFQNEAQLEKSRLLSDRFSAERPKGSFSTLEIQRTEQGDSAMYLCASSFQRSGGAMSFGPGTRLTVL.

A word on this clonotype: Mismatch with germline at one junction end may stem from a read error. J is TRBJ2-3 and V is TRBV7-2, with D perhaps TRBD1 (5 bases). Germline assignment: CDR1 SGHTA and CDR2 FQGNSA. There are 14 residues in the CDR3. The chain's CDR3 is CASSFPPSATALSF. Written as DNA, the CDR3 is TGTGCCAGCAGCTTTCCTCCAAGCGCGACAGCCCTTTCCTTT.

This clonotype occurred once. The chain joins TRBV7-9 to TRBJ2-7, with D tentatively TRBD1 or TRBD2 (6 bases each). The CDR3 spans 16 residues. CDR1 is SEHNR and CDR2 is FQNEAQ in the germline V gene (reference sequence). Deletions cut 5 bases from V and 6 bases from J, with 23 bases between. This chain's CDR3 is CASSPPGALGYGEQYF. CDR3 DNA: TGTGCCAGCAGCCCACCGGGGGCATTGGGCTACGGCGAGCAGTACTTC. The complete variable domain, with remaining parts taken from reference TRBV7-9 and TRBJ2-7, reads DTGVSQNPRHKITKRGQNVTFRCDPISEHNRLYWYRQTLGQGPEFLTYFQNEAQLEKSRLLSDRFSAERPKGSFSTLEIQRTEQGDSAMYLCASSPPGALGYGEQYFGPGTRLTVT.

The V gene is TRBV7-9, the J gene TRBJ1-1; D is undetermined. Germline CDR1 and CDR2: SEHNR and FQNEAQ (reference sequence). Trimming shortened V by 0 bases and J by 1 base, and 9 bases separated the two germline ends. This CDR3 has 15 amino acids. The CDR3 DNA reads TGTGCCAGCAGCTTAGCTGAGGCAGGGAACACTGAAGCTTTCTTT. It yields the protein CASSLAEAGNTEAFF.

On this clonotype itself: The junction departs from germline at one end; a sequencing error may be responsible. The chain joins TRBV7-8 to TRBJ2-5; D is perhaps TRBD1 or TRBD2 (5 bases each). This CDR3 is built from 15 residues. Germline lookup yields CDR1 SGHVS and CDR2 FQNEAQ. CDR3 region: CASSLAQGTDTTQFF. Here the CDR3 DNA reads TGTGCCAGCAGCTTAGCCCAAGGGACCGATACGACCCAGTTTTTC.

This clonotype was seen ten or more times. The CDR3 reads CASSQEGDQPQHF. CDR3 DNA: TGTGCCAGCAGCCAAGAGGGAGATCAGCCCCAGCATTTT. V and J are TRBV3-1 and TRBJ1-5; no reliable D call. Per germline, CDR1 LGHDT and CDR2 YNNKEL (reference sequence). This CDR3 is built from 13 residues. Trimming took 0 bases from V and 5 from J, leaving 5 bases between them.

The genes are TRBV20-1 and TRBJ1-2; TRBD1 matches 8 bases. V lost 1 base, J lost 4 bases, and 2 bases stayed unmatched. The V gene's germline CDR1 is DFQATT and CDR2 SNEGSKA (reference sequence). The CDR3 has 13 amino acids. CDR3 residues: CSARGGQGYGYTF. The CDR3 nucleotides read TGCAGTGCTAGAGGTGGACAGGGCTATGGCTACACCTTC.

This chain connects TRBV29-1 to TRBJ2-7; TRBD1 agrees at 9 bases. Per germline, CDR1 SQVTM and CDR2 ANQGSEA. The V gene end was trimmed by 7 bases and the J gene end by 4 bases; junction bases not matched to a gene: 5. The length of the CDR3 is 12 residues. CDR3 protein: CSARDREYEQYF. The DNA of the CDR3 is TGCAGCGCTCGGGACAGGGAGTACGAGCAGTACTTC.

The chain combines TRBV5-5 with TRBJ2-7; D possibly corresponds to TRBD1 (5 bases). Trimming stripped 5 bases from V and 0 bases from J, with 12 bases between. This CDR3 comprises 14 residues. CDR1 SGHKS and CDR2 YYEKEE come from the germline V gene (reference sequence). As DNA, the CDR3 is TGTGCCAGCAGTGAAGCTGACAGCTCCTACGAGCAGTACGTC. It translates to CASSEADSSYEQYV.

V usage is TRBV9 and J usage is TRBJ1-2; D uncertain. V was cut by 4 bases and J by 9 bases, with 25 bases left in between. This CDR3 has 16 amino acids. Per germline, CDR1 SGDLS and CDR2 YYNGEE. The CDR3 loop reads CASSSRARALTQCYTF. The CDR3 nucleotides are TGTGCCAGCAGCTCCCGGGCAAGGGCCTTGACCCAGTGCTACACCTTC.

In regard to this clonotype: A read error is likely, as this CDR3 ends without the conserved phenylalanine or tryptophan. The limits of the CDR3 on the DNA are not certain, so only TCRdb's listed CDR3 is given. The chain uses TRBV2 and TRBJ1-1; no check of the table's D call, TRBD1, against the DNA was made. The CDR3 length is 15 residues, termini included. Per germline, CDR1 SNHLY and CDR2 FYNNEI. The CDR3: CASSDAFTDQPQPFG.

Written as DNA, the CDR3 is TGTGCCAGCAGCCATCGGGAGACTAGCGGGAGGGATGAGACCCAGTACTTC. It translates to CASSHRETSGRDETQYF. This chain connects TRBV5-6 to TRBJ2-5; 14 nucleotides agree with TRBD2. Germline trimming cut 4 bases from V and 5 bases from J; bases unmatched to any gene: 10. The CDR3 runs 17 residues. Germline V gene sequence: CDR1 SGHDT, CDR2 YYEEEE.

V is TRBV9 and J is TRBJ1-1; D remains unclear. This CDR3 has 18 amino acids. Trimming took off 1 base at V and 0 bases at J, with 19 bases between the two ends. In germline, CDR1 is SGDLS, CDR2 YYNGEE. The CDR3 sequence: CASSVYQNYPLVNTEAFF. The CDR3 nucleotides read TGTGCCAGCAGCGTATACCAGAACTATCCCCTGGTGAACACTGAAGCTTTCTTT. The full variable domain, in which reference TRBV9 and TRBJ1-1 provide the parts outside the CDR3, is DSGVTQTPKHLITATGQRVTLRCSPRSGDLSVYWYQQSLDQGLQFLIQYYNGEERAKGNILERFSAQQFPDLHSELNLSSLELGDSALYFCASSVYQNYPLVNTEAFFGQGTRLTVV.

Comments on this clonotype: The junction departs from germline at one end; a sequencing error may be responsible. The chain recombines TRBV9 with TRBJ1-3, with unresolved D. The CDR3 runs 15 residues. Germline lookup yields CDR1 SGDLS and CDR2 YYNGEE. The DNA of the CDR3 is TGTGCCACCAGCAGAGGCAGGTACAGTGGAAATACCCTATATTTT. Protein sequence: CATSRGRYSGNTLYF.

The rearrangement links TRBV24-1 to TRBJ2-3; D tentatively reads TRBD1 or TRBD2 (5 bases each). With the DNA end fitting TRBJ2-2 better, the J assignment may be wrong. The CDR3 totals 14 residues. The germline V gene encodes CDR1 KGHDR and CDR2 SFDVKD. The CDR3 loop is CATSVPRGTGTLFF. The CDR3 nucleotides are TGTGCCACCAGTGTTCCGAGAGGTACCGGGACGCTGTTTTTT.

The chain uses TRBV7-2 and TRBJ2-6; TRBD2 is a possible D gene (6 bases). Trimming shortened V by 4 bases and J by 3 bases, and 10 bases separated the two germline ends. CDR1 and CDR2 from the germline V gene are SGHTA and FQGNSA. The CDR3 covers 15 residues. The CDR3 region has the DNA TGTGCCAGCAGCTCCCGCGGGGTTGGGGCCAACGTCCTGACTTTC. Its translation: CASSSRGVGANVLTF.

The chain employs TRBV7-2 and TRBJ2-5, with D possibly being TRBD1 or TRBD2 (6 bases each). In germline, CDR1 is SGHTA, CDR2 FQGNSA. The CDR3 extends over 16 amino acids. V was pared by 5 bases and J by 8 bases, with 24 bases between. In DNA, the CDR3 is TGTGCCAGCAGCCTGTCCGGGGGCGCCGACTATGGCACCCAGTACTTC. Translated, it gives CASSLSGGADYGTQYF.

The chain employs TRBV7-9 and TRBJ2-5, with D possibly TRBD2 on 7 matching bases. Germline V gene lookup returns CDR1 SEHNR and CDR2 FQNEAQ (reference sequence). Trimming pared 5 bases from V and 11 bases from J, leaving 24 bases between. There are 15 residues in the CDR3. CDR3 sequence (DNA): TGTGCCAGCAGCCCTAACGGGACTGGGGGGGCGTATCAGTACTTC. The encoded protein is CASSPNGTGGAYQYF.

A note on this clonotype: Compared with germline, one end of the junction differs, possibly owing to a read error. The chain combines TRBV2 with TRBJ2-3; 8 bases map to TRBD2. Per germline, CDR1 SNHLY and CDR2 FYNNEI. The CDR3 runs to 13 residues. The CDR3 loop reads CGSGGADTDTQYF. CDR3 nucleotides: TGTGGCAGCGGGGGCGCGGACACAGATACGCAGTATTTT.